The clone carrying this T cell receptor (beta chain) was recorded at least ten times. The antigen is undetermined. The V end was cut by 1 base, the J end by 2 bases, with 14 bases between. CDR3 length: 15 amino acids. Germline lookup yields CDR1 DFQATT and CDR2 SNEGSKA (reference sequence). This entry is derived from a study of identical twins. Study-wide points: Analyses of zero insertions could, in part, be confounded by invariant MAIT and iNKT cells. The study based its conclusions on cross-sectional statistical analysis and did not follow the same donors. Modelling approaches yielded underestimates of out-of-frame TCR alpha sharing between monozygotic twins.

Using its own MiXCR run on the 5' RACE reads, TCRdb lists one record per CDR3 protein. The sample has some 630,000 distinct CDR3 sequences; just over 7% are singletons. This sample was shared with a second study, whose subject was yellow fever vaccine responses in identical twins.

The V gene is TRBV20-1, the J gene TRBJ2-5; D perhaps matches TRBD1 (6 bases). The specimen was PBMCs. The TCR sequence derives from a woman between 18 and 29 years old in good health. In DNA form, the CDR3 reads TGCAGTGCTAGAGGCGACCTGACAGGTCAAGAGACCCAGTACTTC. Residues: CSARGDLTGQETQYF.